These T cell receptor beta chains were read from a single sample in a study of cytomegalovirus exposure and HLA in healthy donors. Method: immunoSEQ multiplex PCR; TCRdb's copy keeps in-frame clones and lacks some. The sample has 130,000 or so clones; approximately 85% are singletons. The sequenced material came from PBMCs. The receptors originated from a woman aged 50 to 60 in good health and CMV-seropositive. CDR3s include the opening cysteine and the closing phenylalanine or tryptophan. Fields, in order: clone size, J gene, V gene, D gene, CDR3 DNA, CDR3 protein. D genes are given only for firm matches. Rows may omit the clone size; those that give it use once, few, many or a size class.

abundance: -
j_gene: TRBJ2-1
v_gene: TRBV27
d_gene: TRBD2
CDR3nt: TGTGCCAGCATTGCACTAGCGGGAGGGAATGAGCAGTTCTTC
CDR3aa: CASIALAGGNEQFF

abundance: -
j_gene: TRBJ1-1
v_gene: TRBV19
d_gene: -
CDR3nt: TGTGCCAGTAGTCTAATCCCAGGGGTCACTGAAGCTTTCTTT
CDR3aa: CASSLIPGVTEAFF

abundance: -
j_gene: TRBJ2-3
v_gene: TRBV28
d_gene: -
CDR3nt: TGTGCCAGTCTTGGAGGGGGGGGAGATACGCAGTATTTT
CDR3aa: CASLGGGGDTQYF

abundance: -
j_gene: TRBJ2-7
v_gene: TRBV2
d_gene: TRBD1
CDR3nt: TGTGCCAGCCGAGACAGGGGGAATGAGCAGTACTTC
CDR3aa: CASRDRGNEQYF

abundance: -
j_gene: TRBJ1-1
v_gene: TRBV19
d_gene: -
CDR3nt: TGTGCCAGCACAAGGCCAGGGATAAGCGCTGAAGCTTTCTTT
CDR3aa: CASTRPGISAEAFF

abundance: -
j_gene: TRBJ2-2
v_gene: TRBV7-3
d_gene: TRBD1
CDR3nt: TGTGCCAGCAGCTTAAATAGGCGGACAGGGTTCACCGGGGAGCTGTTTTTT
CDR3aa: CASSLNRRTGFTGELFF

abundance: -
j_gene: TRBJ1-5
v_gene: TRBV10-1
d_gene: TRBD1
CDR3nt: TGCGCCAGCAGTGCACAGGGGAGTCAGCCCCAGCATTTT
CDR3aa: CASSAQGSQPQHF

abundance: -
j_gene: TRBJ1-2
v_gene: TRBV5-4
d_gene: TRBD1
CDR3nt: TGTGCCAGCAGCCCCAGAGAGGGGGCCCCCTATGGCTACACCTTC
CDR3aa: CASSPREGAPYGYTF

abundance: -
j_gene: TRBJ1-4
v_gene: TRBV10-3
d_gene: TRBD1
CDR3nt: TGTGCCATCAGTGAGTCTTTGACAGGGGGTGGAGAAAAACTGTTTTTT
CDR3aa: CAISESLTGGGEKLFF

abundance: -
j_gene: TRBJ2-7
v_gene: TRBV20-1
d_gene: -
CDR3nt: TGCAGTCTCCCGGGGGACTACGAGCAGTACTTC
CDR3aa: CSLPGDYEQYF

abundance: -
j_gene: TRBJ2-5
v_gene: TRBV5-1
d_gene: TRBD1
CDR3nt: TGCGCCAGCAGCAACAACAGGGGACCGACACAAGAGACCCAGTACTTC
CDR3aa: CASSNNRGPTQETQYF

abundance: -
j_gene: TRBJ2-7
v_gene: TRBV7-3
d_gene: TRBD1
CDR3nt: TGTGCCAGCAGCCCGAGGGGCGGACAGGGGGGGCACGAGCAGTACTTC
CDR3aa: CASSPRGGQGGHEQYF

abundance: -
j_gene: TRBJ2-5
v_gene: TRBV5-4
d_gene: TRBD2
CDR3nt: TGTGCCAGCAGCTCAATAGCGGGAGAAGGGACCCAGTACTTC
CDR3aa: CASSSIAGEGTQYF

abundance: -
j_gene: TRBJ2-7
v_gene: TRBV15
d_gene: TRBD1
CDR3nt: TGTGCCACCAGTAGGGACAGGGGGCCTGCCTACGAGCAGTACTTC
CDR3aa: CATSRDRGPAYEQYF

abundance: -
j_gene: TRBJ1-1
v_gene: TRBV7-3
d_gene: -
CDR3nt: TGTGCCAGCAGCCTCCGAGGGGGACATCTGAACACTGAAGCTTTCTTT
CDR3aa: CASSLRGGHLNTEAFF

abundance: -
j_gene: TRBJ1-1
v_gene: TRBV2
d_gene: TRBD1
CDR3nt: TGTGCCAGCCGACAGACCCCGGGACAGGGAGTCTCGCGTGCGGCTTTCTTT
CDR3aa: CASRQTPGQGVSRAAFF

abundance: -
j_gene: TRBJ1-1
v_gene: TRBV5-3
d_gene: TRBD1
CDR3nt: TGTGCCAGAAGCAACATACAGCTAGGGACAGGGAAGGGGTACACTGAAGCTTTCTTT
CDR3aa: CARSNIQLGTGKGYTEAFF

abundance: -
j_gene: TRBJ2-2
v_gene: TRBV5-1
d_gene: -
CDR3nt: TGCGCCAGCAGTAGGGACACAGGGTCGATCACCGGGGAGCTGTTTTTT
CDR3aa: CASSRDTGSITGELFF

abundance: -
j_gene: TRBJ2-5
v_gene: TRBV15
d_gene: -
CDR3nt: TGTGCCACCAGCAGGGAAACCCTAGAACAAGAGACCCAGTACTTC
CDR3aa: CATSRETLEQETQYF

abundance: once
j_gene: TRBJ2-3
v_gene: TRBV5-1
d_gene: TRBD2
CDR3nt: TGCGCCAGCAGCTTGGAGGGACTAGCGGGAGAGGATACGCAGTATTTT
CDR3aa: CASSLEGLAGEDTQYF

abundance: -
j_gene: TRBJ2-1
v_gene: TRBV30
d_gene: -
CDR3nt: TGTGCCTGGAGCCCAGGGACTTACAATGAGCAGTTCTTC
CDR3aa: CAWSPGTYNEQFF

abundance: -
j_gene: TRBJ2-7
v_gene: TRBV7-8
d_gene: -
CDR3nt: TGTGCCAGCAGGTCCGTCGCAGGGAAAAGCTACGAGCAGTACTTC
CDR3aa: CASRSVAGKSYEQYF

abundance: -
j_gene: TRBJ1-3
v_gene: TRBV5-8
d_gene: -
CDR3nt: TGTGCCAGCAGCTTGTCGGGAAACTCTGGAAACACCATATATTTT
CDR3aa: CASSLSGNSGNTIYF

abundance: -
j_gene: TRBJ2-1
v_gene: TRBV7-2
d_gene: -
CDR3nt: TGTGCCAGCAGCTTGGGACTCCTGGGTGAGCAGTTCTTC
CDR3aa: CASSLGLLGEQFF

abundance: few
j_gene: TRBJ1-5
v_gene: TRBV5-8
d_gene: -
CDR3nt: TGTGCCAGCAGCTTAGTGAAAGGGGCAAATCAGCCCCAGCATTTT
CDR3aa: CASSLVKGANQPQHF

abundance: -
j_gene: TRBJ2-4
v_gene: TRBV7-9
d_gene: TRBD2
CDR3nt: TGTGCCAGCAGTCACGCACAGGGTCGGCGGGGGGACATTCAGTACTTC
CDR3aa: CASSHAQGRRGDIQYF